These 21 T cell receptor beta chains were all obtained from the same sample, sequenced in a study of T-cell memory formation after mild COVID-19. MiXCR was run by TCRdb on the 5' RACE reads, yielding one entry per CDR3 protein. Found here are tens of thousands of distinct CDR3 sequences, roughly 21% of them singletons; the top ten hold less than 2%. Sequenced: PBMCs or a T cell subset sorted from them (not recorded which). The receptors here all came from an adult who had mild COVID-19 (a few samples of this study predate the infection). Cell type and time point are not known.

This clonotype was seen ten or more times. V is TRBV3-2 and J is TRBJ2-1. TRBV3-2 is labeled a pseudogene. The CDR3 has 11 residues. CDR3 nucleotide sequence: TGTGCCAGCAGCCAAAGGAATGAGCAGTTCTTC. Amino acid sequence: CASSQRNEQFF.

The J gene is TRBJ2-7, the V gene TRBV6-5; TRBD2 aligns across 7 bases. V gave up 6 bases and J gave up 0 bases; unmatched junction bases: 8. Germline CDR1 MNHEY, CDR2 SVGAGI. The CDR3 consists of 15 residues. CDR3 nucleotide sequence: TGTGCCAGCAGGTCCCCCGGGGGGAGCTCCTACGAGCAGTACTTC. Protein product: CASRSPGGSSYEQYF.

This clonotype occurred many times. V usage is TRBV6-5 and J usage is TRBJ1-2; 8 bases align to TRBD1. This CDR3 is 14 amino acids long. CDR1 is MNHEY, CDR2 SVGAGI, per germline. The junction had 6 bases not matched to a gene; V was cut back by 5 bases and J by 4 bases. Here the CDR3 DNA reads TGTGCCAGCAGTCAGGGGGCTTCCAGCTATGGCTACACCTTC. It specifies CASSQGASSYGYTF.

This clonotype was observed many times. J is TRBJ1-1 and V is TRBV12-3 or TRBV12-4, with D maybe TRBD1 (5 bases). The CDR3 covers 14 residues. Between the trimmed V and J ends, which lost 3 bases and 0 bases, there was a span of 8 bases. CDR3 nucleotides: TGTGCCAGCAGTTTTGGACAACTGAACACTGAAGCTTTCTTT. Its protein product is CASSFGQLNTEAFF.

The chain is built from TRBV9 and TRBJ1-6; TRBD1 might be the D (6 bases). Per germline, CDR1 SGDLS and CDR2 YYNGEE. Trimming pared 0 bases from V and 13 bases from J, leaving 14 bases between. There are 14 residues in the CDR3. The CDR3 sequence: CASSVEGGSGPLHF. CDR3 DNA sequence: TGTGCCAGCAGCGTAGAGGGGGGTTCGGGTCCCCTCCACTTT. Complete variable domain (other parts from reference TRBV9 and TRBJ1-6): DSGVTQTPKHLITATGQRVTLRCSPRSGDLSVYWYQQSLDQGLQFLIQYYNGEERAKGNILERFSAQQFPDLHSELNLSSLELGDSALYFCASSVEGGSGPLHFGNGTRLTVT.

This clonotype was recorded many times. This CDR3 reads CASSPGALIYEQYF. CDR3 bases: TGTGCCAGCAGCCCTGGGGCCCTGATTTACGAGCAGTACTTC. The rearrangement uses TRBV27 and TRBJ2-7; D perhaps matches TRBD1 (5 bases). Deletions cut 6 bases from V and 4 bases from J, with 16 bases between. From germline, CDR1 is MNHEY and CDR2 SMNVEV (reference sequence). The CDR3 length is 14 residues.

The chain joins TRBV5-6 to TRBJ2-7, with D uncertain. The V gene's germline CDR1 is SGHDT and CDR2 YYEEEE. This CDR3 is 15 amino acids long. V lost 1 base and J lost 6, with 17 bases in between. CDR3 bases: TGTGCCAGCAGCTTGCGGCCAGAATCCTCCGCCGAGCAGTACTTC. This codes for CASSLRPESSAEQYF.

The sample holds many counts of this clonotype. The chain carries TRBV2 and TRBJ2-1; tentative D call: TRBD2 (5 bases). The CDR3 extends over 15 amino acids. In germline, CDR1 is SNHLY, CDR2 FYNNEI. The V gene lost 1 base and the J gene lost 9 bases, with 16 bases spanning the gap. CDR3: CASSEDQALGSEQFF. The CDR3, as DNA: TGTGCCAGCAGTGAAGACCAGGCTCTAGGGAGTGAGCAGTTCTTC.

This clonotype was detected ten times or more. This sequence joins TRBV30 and TRBJ2-2; D remains unclear. The germline CDR1 and CDR2 sequences are GTSNPN and SVGIG (reference sequence). V was shortened by 0 bases and J by 0 bases, with 11 bases between the two germline ends. The CDR3 is 16 amino acids. CDR3 sequence reads: CAWSVKASTNTGELFF. The CDR3 DNA is TGTGCCTGGAGTGTAAAGGCCAGCACGAACACCGGGGAGCTGTTTTTT.

This clonotype was seen repeatedly, ten times or more. V and J are TRBV5-1 and TRBJ2-3; 11 bases align to TRBD1. CDR1 is SGHRS, CDR2 YFSETQ, per germline. V trimming: 4 bases; J trimming: 4 bases; junction bases outside the gene matches: 2. The CDR3 runs 14 residues. CDR3 in DNA: TGCGCCAGCAGCCTGGGACAGGGGGCAGATACGCAGTATTTT. Its translation: CASSLGQGADTQYF. The full variable domain, rest sourced from reference TRBV5-1 and TRBJ2-3, is KAGVTQTPRYLIKTRGQQVTLSCSPISGHRSVSWYQQTPGQGLQFLFEYFSETQRNKGNFPGRFSGRQFSNSRSEMNVSTLELGDSALYLCASSLGQGADTQYFGPGTRLTVL.

The sample holds many counts of this clonotype. V is TRBV6-6 and J is TRBJ2-3, with TRBD1 matching over 9 bases. CDR3 length: 14 amino acids. The germline V gene has CDR1 MNHNY and CDR2 SVGAGI (reference sequence). V lost 8 bases and J lost 4; bases outside the gene matches: 7. CDR3 DNA sequence: TGTGCCAGCCGTCGGGGACAGGGTGCAGATACGCAGTATTTT. This codes for CASRRGQGADTQYF.

This clonotype was found many times. The rearrangement links TRBV29-1 to TRBJ2-3, with a weak D call TRBD2 (5 bases). The CDR3 has 12 amino acids. CDR1 SQVTM and CDR2 ANQGSEA come from the germline V gene. Between the trimmed V and J ends, which lost 0 bases and 6 bases, there was a span of 7 bases. The CDR3 sequence is CSVEDWRDTQYF. CDR3 sequence (DNA): TGCAGCGTTGAAGATTGGAGGGATACGCAGTATTTT.

This clonotype is deemed medium-sized. Here the CDR3 reads CASSPRQGAMETQYF. CDR3 nucleotides: TGTGCCAGCAGCCCACGACAGGGGGCTATGGAGACCCAGTACTTC. This chain joins TRBV7-2 and TRBJ2-5, with 10 bases aligning to TRBD1. This CDR3 is built from 15 residues. The trim removed 5 bases at V and 5 bases at J, leaving 8 bases unmatched. Per the germline V gene, CDR1 is SGHTA and CDR2 is FQGNSA.

This clonotype occurred many times. V usage is TRBV12-3 or TRBV12-4 and J usage is TRBJ1-5, with TRBD1 identical over 8 bases. V lost 5 bases and J lost 3; bases outside the gene matches: 6. The CDR3 is made up of 15 amino acids. The CDR3 nucleotides are TGTGCCAGCAGTCCCGCGGGACAGGTCAATCAGCCCCAGCATTTT. Its translation: CASSPAGQVNQPQHF.

This clonotype was found many times. This chain uses TRBV15 with TRBJ2-1; D perhaps matches TRBD2 (6 bases). The CDR3 has 15 amino acids. Germline loops: CDR1 LNHNV, CDR2 YYDKDF (reference sequence). V was pared by 1 base and J by 5 bases, with 12 bases between. CDR3 DNA: TGTGCCACCAGCAGAGCCAATGGACTAAACAATGAGCAGTTCTTC. Its protein product is CATSRANGLNNEQFF.

This chain joins TRBV6-5 and TRBJ2-7; weak D call: TRBD2 (5 bases). Germline V gene data show CDR1 as MNHEY and CDR2 as SVGAGI. This CDR3 contains 14 residues. With 2 bases removed from V and 4 bases from J, the gap between germline ends came to 12 bases. The CDR3 loop is CASSYVPSMYEQYF. The CDR3 DNA sequence: TGTGCCAGCAGTTACGTGCCTAGCATGTACGAGCAGTACTTC.

The V call is TRBV19, the J call TRBJ1-5; no clear D. CDR1 and CDR2 from the germline V gene are LNHDA and SQIVND (reference sequence). V lost 5 bases to trimming and J lost 2 bases, with 13 bases between them. This CDR3 region has 15 residues. CDR3 in DNA: TGTGCCAGTAGTGTCTCCCCAGTAGGCAATCAGCCCCAGCATTTT. As protein: CASSVSPVGNQPQHF.

In this sample, this clonotype turned up a few times. The chain links TRBV5-6 to TRBJ1-1, with D hard to call. Trimming pared 7 bases from V and 3 bases from J, leaving 16 bases between. This CDR3 is 14 amino acids long. Germline V gene sequence: CDR1 SGHDT, CDR2 YYEEEE. CDR3 nucleotide sequence: TGTGCCAGCGGCCTAGTGGGAAGTGACACTGAAGCTTTCTTT. Its translation is CASGLVGSDTEAFF.

This clonotype was seen ten or more times. This chain connects TRBV5-1 to TRBJ1-1; no clear D gene. Germline V gene data show CDR1 as SGHRS and CDR2 as YFSETQ. This CDR3 region has 13 residues. V dropped 0 bases and J dropped 6 bases, with 9 bases sitting between them. The CDR3 nucleotides are TGCGCCAGCAGCTTGGGGGAGAGGGCTGAAGCTTTCTTT. It yields the protein CASSLGERAEAFF.

There are many counts of this clonotype. This chain connects TRBV7-8 to TRBJ1-1; D uncertain. Germline assignment: CDR1 SGHVS and CDR2 FQNEAQ. The CDR3 extends over 17 amino acids. V was shortened by 5 bases and J by 0 bases, with 19 bases between the two germline ends. CDR3: CASSPGEGGHMNTEAFF. CDR3 DNA sequence: TGTGCCAGCAGCCCCGGAGAGGGAGGCCACATGAACACTGAAGCTTTCTTT.

This clonotype was seen many times. The V gene is TRBV7-2, the J gene TRBJ2-3; TRBD2 matches at 15 bases. Trimming cost V 5 bases and J 3 bases; bases outside gene matches: 6. This CDR3 comprises 17 residues. The germline CDR1 and CDR2 sequences are SGHTA and FQGNSA. This chain's CDR3 is CASSPRTSGGATDTQYF. The CDR3 DNA reads TGTGCCAGCAGCCCCCGGACTAGCGGGGGGGCGACAGATACGCAGTATTTT.